This T cell receptor beta chain was sequenced for a study of OX40 agonist ivuxolimab in advanced cancers. Generated by immunoSEQ multiplex PCR, the TCRdb table keeps only in-frame clones and is missing some. The sample has approximately 52,000 clones, 80% to 85% seen once. The germline V gene has CDR1 SGHTA and CDR2 FQGNSA. The CDR3 spans 14 residues. Trimming pared 5 bases from V and 8 bases from J, leaving 18 bases between. This clone came up a few times. This TCR derives from an adult with an advanced solid tumor such as melanoma, head and neck, liver or kidney cancer. The sequences come from CD4+ or CD8+ T cells sorted from blood, collected in a trial of the OX40 agonist ivuxolimab. The chain uses TRBV7-2 and TRBJ1-2, with D maybe TRBD1 (5 bases). CDR3: CASSTEMGPGGYTF. In DNA form, the CDR3 reads TGTGCCAGCAGCACCGAGATGGGGCCGGGGGGCTACACCTTC.